This T cell receptor (beta chain) was identified during a study of blood T cell repertoires in COVID-19. Study overall: What the recovered Cohort 3 donors had was two negative PCRs, clearance, or symptom resolution. PBMCs, B-cell-depleted T cells, or T cells were the source of the cDNA or gDNA that made up the material.

This CDR3 is built from 13 residues. Trimming removed 6 bases from V and 4 bases from J, with 10 bases in between. CDR1 and CDR2 from the germline V gene are DFQATT and SNEGSKA (reference sequence). Repertoires were generated with immunoSEQ multiplex PCR, while TCRdb's copy carries only in-frame clones and drops some. The sample consists of about 210,000 clones, 86% of them appearing once. This clone has a single count. Those who participated ranged in age from roughly 18 to 100 years and resided in about two dozen US areas. Cohort allocation depended upon clinical history that participants reported. This sequence was found in a woman in her forties in a cohort exposed to, infected with or recovered from COVID-19 (not recorded which). The chain couples TRBV20-1 to TRBJ1-6; TRBD1 is a possible D gene (5 bases). The material sequenced was PBMCs or T cells enriched from blood (not recorded which). The CDR3 protein is CSASRQYNSPLHF. In nucleotides, the CDR3 is TGCAGTGCAAGTAGACAGTATAATTCACCCCTCCACTTT.